In its sample, the clone carrying this TCR beta chain was seen many times. These data originate in a study of Graves' ophthalmopathy and Graves' hyperthyroidism. RNA transcripts provided the template for amplifying TCR beta CDR3 regions. In the first round, RT-PCR was carried out with HTBI primers, and a multiplex PCR formed the second round. TCRdb passed the multiplex PCR reads through MiXCR, listing each CDR3 protein once. The sample lists hundreds of thousands of distinct CDR3 sequences, 22% seen once, with roughly 7.4% in the top ten. The CDR3 has 15 amino acids. In germline, CDR1 is MNHEY, CDR2 SVGEGT. The V gene lost 0 bases and the J gene lost 3 bases, with 6 bases spanning the gap.

Source material: peripheral blood. The chain joins TRBV6-2 or TRBV6-3 to TRBJ2-6, with a weak D call TRBD2 (5 bases). The source of this sequence is a woman under 30 with stable Graves' hyperthyroidism. Some clones in this sample may be carry-over from other donors' samples. The CDR3 region is CASSYSGSGANVLTF. The DNA of the CDR3 is TGTGCCAGCAGTTACTCTGGGAGTGGGGCCAACGTCCTGACTTTC.